This T cell receptor beta chain was found in a study of T cells in Graves' hyperthyroidism and ophthalmopathy. Across the whole study: It was at initial diagnosis, before any treatment, that peripheral blood was collected. Findings and caveats of the study: Ophthalmopathy prediction by the model preceded onset by a median roughly 6 months.

As to this clonotype: The antigen remains unidentified.

Amplification of TCR beta CDR3 regions used RNA as the template. During a first-round RT-PCR of the TCR CDR3, the HTBI primer set was used. One entry per CDR3 protein, called by TCRdb with MiXCR from the multiplex PCR reads. Of over 700,000 distinct CDR3 sequences listed, roughly 40% are singletons. V dropped 4 bases and J dropped 7 bases, with 19 bases sitting between them. The CDR3 is 15 amino acids. CDR1 SGDLS and CDR2 YYNGEE come from the germline V gene. The sequenced sample was blood. The clonotype comes from a young man with Graves' hyperthyroidism. The rearrangement uses TRBV9 and TRBJ2-3; D call uncertain. DNA of the CDR3: TGTGCCAGCAGCCAAGGACGACTGGGGATCAATACGCAGTATTTT. Protein product: CASSQGRLGINTQYF. The full variable domain, with the rest looked up from reference TRBV9 and TRBJ2-3, is DSGVTQTPKHLITATGQRVTLRCSPRSGDLSVYWYQQSLDQGLQFLIQYYNGEERAKGNILERFSAQQFPDLHSELNLSSLELGDSALYFCASSQGRLGINTQYFGPGTRLTVL.